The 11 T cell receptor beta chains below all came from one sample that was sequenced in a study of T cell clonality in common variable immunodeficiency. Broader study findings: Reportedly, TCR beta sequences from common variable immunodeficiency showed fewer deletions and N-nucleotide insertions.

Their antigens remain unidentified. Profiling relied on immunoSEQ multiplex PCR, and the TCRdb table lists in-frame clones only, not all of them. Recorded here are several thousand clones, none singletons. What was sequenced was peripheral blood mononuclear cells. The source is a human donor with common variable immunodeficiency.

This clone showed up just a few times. CDR3 protein: CASSPQRGYEQYF. The CDR3 DNA, read in part, is TGTGCCAGCAGTCCTCAACGGGGGTACGAG. The genes are TRBV14 and TRBJ2-7; tentative D call: TRBD2 (6 bases). The read halts 3 residues ahead of the CDR3 end, with the missing end drawn from the germline J gene. From germline, CDR1 is SGHDN and CDR2 FVKESK. V was clipped by 6 bases and J by 4 bases, with 13 bases between them. This CDR3 contains 13 residues.

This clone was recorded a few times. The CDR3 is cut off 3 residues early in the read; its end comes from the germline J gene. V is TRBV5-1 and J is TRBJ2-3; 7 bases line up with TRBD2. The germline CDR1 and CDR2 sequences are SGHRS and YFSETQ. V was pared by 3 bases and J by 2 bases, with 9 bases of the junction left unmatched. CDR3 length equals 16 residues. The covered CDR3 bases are TGCGCCAGCAGCTGGGCAGCGGGGCTTTTCACAGATACG. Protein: CASSWAAGLFTDT. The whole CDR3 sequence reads CASSWAAGLFTDTQYF. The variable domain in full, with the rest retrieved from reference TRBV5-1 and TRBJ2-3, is KAGVTQTPRYLIKTRGQQVTLSCSPISGHRSVSWYQQTPGQGLQFLFEYFSETQRNKGNFPGRFSGRQFSNSRSEMNVSTLELGDSALYLCASSWAAGLFTDTQYFGPGTRLTVL.

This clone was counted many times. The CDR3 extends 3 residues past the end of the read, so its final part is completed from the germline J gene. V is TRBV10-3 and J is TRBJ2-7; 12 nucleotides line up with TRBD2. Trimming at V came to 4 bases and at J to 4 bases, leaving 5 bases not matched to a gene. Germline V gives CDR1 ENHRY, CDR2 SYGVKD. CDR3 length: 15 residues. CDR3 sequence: CAISARLAGVYEQYF. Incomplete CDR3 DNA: TGTGCCATCAGTGCTAGACTAGCGGGAGTTTACGAG.

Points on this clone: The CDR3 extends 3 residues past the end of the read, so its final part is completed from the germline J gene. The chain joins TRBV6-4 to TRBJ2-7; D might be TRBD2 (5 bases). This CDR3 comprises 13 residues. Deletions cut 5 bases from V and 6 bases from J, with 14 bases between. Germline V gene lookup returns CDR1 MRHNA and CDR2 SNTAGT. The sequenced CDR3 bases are TGTGCCAGCAGTCGTAGCGCCGCTGGCGAG. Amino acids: CASSRSAAGE. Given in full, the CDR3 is CASSRSAAGEQYF.

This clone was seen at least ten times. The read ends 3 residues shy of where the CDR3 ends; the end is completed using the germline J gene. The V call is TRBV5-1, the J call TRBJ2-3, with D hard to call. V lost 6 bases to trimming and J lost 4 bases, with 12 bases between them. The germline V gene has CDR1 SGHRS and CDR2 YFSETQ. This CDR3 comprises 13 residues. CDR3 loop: CASTLPPSDTQYF. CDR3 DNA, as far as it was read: TGCGCCAGCACCCTCCCCCCCTCAGATACG.

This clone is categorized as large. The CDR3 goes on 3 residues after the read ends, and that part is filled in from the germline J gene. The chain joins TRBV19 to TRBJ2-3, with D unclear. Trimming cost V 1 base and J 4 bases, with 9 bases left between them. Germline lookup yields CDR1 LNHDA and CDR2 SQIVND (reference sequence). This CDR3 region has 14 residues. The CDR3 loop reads CASSIGPGADTQYF. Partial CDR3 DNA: TGTGCCAGTAGTATAGGTCCAGGCGCAGATACG.

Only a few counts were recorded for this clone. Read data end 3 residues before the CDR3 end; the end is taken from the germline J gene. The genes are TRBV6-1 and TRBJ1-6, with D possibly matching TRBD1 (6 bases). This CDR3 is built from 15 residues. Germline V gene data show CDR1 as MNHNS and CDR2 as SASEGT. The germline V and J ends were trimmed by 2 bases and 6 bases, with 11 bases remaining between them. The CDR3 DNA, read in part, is TGTGCCAGCAGTGAAACCCAGGGGAGTAATTCACCC. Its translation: CASSETQGSNSP. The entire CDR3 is CASSETQGSNSPLHF.

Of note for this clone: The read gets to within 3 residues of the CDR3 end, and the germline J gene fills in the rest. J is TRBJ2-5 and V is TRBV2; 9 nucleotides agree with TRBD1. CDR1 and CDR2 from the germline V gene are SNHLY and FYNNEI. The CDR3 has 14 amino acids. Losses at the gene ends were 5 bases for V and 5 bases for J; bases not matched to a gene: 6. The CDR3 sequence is CASSYRGLRETQYF. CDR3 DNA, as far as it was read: TGTGCCAGCAGTTACAGGGGGCTTCGGGAGACC. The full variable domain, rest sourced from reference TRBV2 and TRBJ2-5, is EPEVTQTPSHQVTQMGQEVILRCVPISNHLYFYWYRQILGQKVEFLVSFYNNEISEKSEIFDDQFSVERPDGSNFTLKIRSTKLEDSAMYFCASSYRGLRETQYFGPGTRLLVL.

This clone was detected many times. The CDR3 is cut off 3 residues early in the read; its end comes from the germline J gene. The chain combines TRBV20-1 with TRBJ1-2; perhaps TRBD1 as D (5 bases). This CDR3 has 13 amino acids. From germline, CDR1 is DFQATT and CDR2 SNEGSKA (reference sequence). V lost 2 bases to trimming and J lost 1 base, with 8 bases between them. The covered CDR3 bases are TGCAGTGCTAGAAGACAGATTAACTATGGC. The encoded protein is CSARRQINYG. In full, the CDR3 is CSARRQINYGYTF.

The sequenced CDR3 bases are TGTGCCAGCAGCCCAGGGGCTGGGGCCAACGTC. Its protein product is CASSPGAGANV. The full CDR3 protein reads CASSPGAGANVLTF. The V call is TRBV7-2, the J call TRBJ2-6; D possibly corresponds to TRBD1 (6 bases). The read gets to within 3 residues of the CDR3 end, and the germline J gene fills in the rest. The CDR3 contains 14 residues. Trimming stripped 5 bases from V and 2 bases from J, with 7 bases between. Germline V CDR1 and CDR2: SGHTA, FQGNSA.

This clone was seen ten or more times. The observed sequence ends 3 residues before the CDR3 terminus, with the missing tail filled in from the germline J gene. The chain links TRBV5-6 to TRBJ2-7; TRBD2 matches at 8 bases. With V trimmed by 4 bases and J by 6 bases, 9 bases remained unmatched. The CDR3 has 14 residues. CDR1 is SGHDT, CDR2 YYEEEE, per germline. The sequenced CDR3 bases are TGTGCCAGCAGCAGAGCGGGAGTCTTCTCCGAG. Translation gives CASSRAGVFSE. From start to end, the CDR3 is CASSRAGVFSEQYF.